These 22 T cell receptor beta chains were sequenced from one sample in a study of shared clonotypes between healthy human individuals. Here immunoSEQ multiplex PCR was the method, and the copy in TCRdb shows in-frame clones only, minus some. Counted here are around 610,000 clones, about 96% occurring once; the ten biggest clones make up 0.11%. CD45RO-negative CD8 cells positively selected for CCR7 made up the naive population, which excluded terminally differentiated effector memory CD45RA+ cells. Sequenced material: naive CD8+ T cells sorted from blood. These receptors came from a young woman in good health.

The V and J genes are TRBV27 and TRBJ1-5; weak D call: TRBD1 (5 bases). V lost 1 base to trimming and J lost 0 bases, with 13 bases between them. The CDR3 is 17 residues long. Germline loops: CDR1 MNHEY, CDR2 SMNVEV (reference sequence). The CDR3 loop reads CASSLLGDLYSNQPQHF. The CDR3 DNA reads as TGTGCCAGCAGTTTATTGGGGGACCTCTATAGCAATCAGCCCCAGCATTTT.

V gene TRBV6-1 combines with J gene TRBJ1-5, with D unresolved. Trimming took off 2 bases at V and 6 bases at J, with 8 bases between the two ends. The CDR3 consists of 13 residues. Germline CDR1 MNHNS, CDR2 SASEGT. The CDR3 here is CASSEWGGQPQHF. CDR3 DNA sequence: TGTGCCAGCAGTGAATGGGGAGGTCAGCCCCAGCATTTT.

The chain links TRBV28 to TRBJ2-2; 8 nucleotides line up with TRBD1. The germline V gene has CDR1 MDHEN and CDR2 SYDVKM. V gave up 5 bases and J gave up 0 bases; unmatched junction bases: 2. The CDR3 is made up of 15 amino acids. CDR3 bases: TGTGCCAGCAGTGAGGACAGGGCGAACACCGGGGAGCTGTTTTTT. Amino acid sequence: CASSEDRANTGELFF.

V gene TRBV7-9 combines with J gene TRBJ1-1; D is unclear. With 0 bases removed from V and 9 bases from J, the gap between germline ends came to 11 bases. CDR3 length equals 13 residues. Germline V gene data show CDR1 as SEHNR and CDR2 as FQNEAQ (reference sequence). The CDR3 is CASSLAGDVKAFF. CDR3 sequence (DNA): TGTGCCAGCAGCTTAGCGGGTGATGTTAAAGCTTTCTTT.

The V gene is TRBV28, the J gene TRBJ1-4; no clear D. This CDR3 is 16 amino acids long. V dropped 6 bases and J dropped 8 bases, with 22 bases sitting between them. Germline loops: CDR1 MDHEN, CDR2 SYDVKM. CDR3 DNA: TGTGCCAGCAGCTCCCGGGGATTAGGGCCGAAGGAAAAACTGTTTTTT. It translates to CASSSRGLGPKEKLFF.

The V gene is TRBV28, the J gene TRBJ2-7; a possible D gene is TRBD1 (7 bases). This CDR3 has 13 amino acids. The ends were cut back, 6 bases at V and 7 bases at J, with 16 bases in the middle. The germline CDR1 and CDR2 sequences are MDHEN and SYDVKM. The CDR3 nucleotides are TGTGCCAGCAGCGCAAACAGGGGAGGTGAGCAGTACTTC. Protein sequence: CASSANRGGEQYF.

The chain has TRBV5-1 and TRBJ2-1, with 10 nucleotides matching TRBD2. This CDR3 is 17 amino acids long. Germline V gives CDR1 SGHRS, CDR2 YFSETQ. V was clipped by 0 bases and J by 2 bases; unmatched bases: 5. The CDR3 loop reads CASSLALAGETYNEQFF. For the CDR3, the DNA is TGCGCCAGCAGCTTGGCCCTAGCGGGAGAAACCTACAATGAGCAGTTCTTC.

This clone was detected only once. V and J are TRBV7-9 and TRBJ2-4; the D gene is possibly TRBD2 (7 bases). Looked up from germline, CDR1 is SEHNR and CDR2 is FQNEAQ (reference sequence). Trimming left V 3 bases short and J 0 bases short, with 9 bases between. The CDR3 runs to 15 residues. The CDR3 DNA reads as TGTGCCAGCAGCTTGGGGGGGCGAGCCAAAAACATTCAGTACTTC. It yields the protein CASSLGGRAKNIQYF.

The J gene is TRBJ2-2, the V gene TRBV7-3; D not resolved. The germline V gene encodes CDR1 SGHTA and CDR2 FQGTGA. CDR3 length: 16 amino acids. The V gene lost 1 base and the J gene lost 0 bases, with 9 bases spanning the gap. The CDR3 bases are TGTGCCAGCAGCTTAAGGTTTGGTTCGAACACCGGGGAGCTGTTTTTT. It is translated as CASSLRFGSNTGELFF.

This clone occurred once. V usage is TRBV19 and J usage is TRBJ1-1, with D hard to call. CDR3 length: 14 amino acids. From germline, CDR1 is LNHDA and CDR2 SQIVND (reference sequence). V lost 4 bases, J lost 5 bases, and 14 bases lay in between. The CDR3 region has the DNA TGTGCCAGTAGTAGCCAGATCGGGGTAACTGAAGCTTTCTTT. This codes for CASSSQIGVTEAFF.

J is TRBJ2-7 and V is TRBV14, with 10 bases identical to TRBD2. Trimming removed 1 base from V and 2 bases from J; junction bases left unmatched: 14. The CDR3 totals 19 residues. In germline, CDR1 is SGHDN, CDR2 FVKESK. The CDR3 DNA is TGTGCCAGCAGCCAAGGAGGATTAAGGGCTAGCGGGAGACCCTACGAGCAGTACTTC. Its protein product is CASSQGGLRASGRPYEQYF.

The CDR3 sequence is CASTQRRDRNYEQYF. The CDR3 nucleotides are TGTGCCAGCACCCAGAGGCGGGACAGGAACTACGAGCAGTACTTC. The chain links TRBV6-1 to TRBJ2-7, with 8 positions matching TRBD1. With V trimmed by 7 bases and J by 3 bases, 11 bases remained unmatched. The V gene's germline CDR1 is MNHNS and CDR2 SASEGT. The CDR3 is made up of 15 amino acids.

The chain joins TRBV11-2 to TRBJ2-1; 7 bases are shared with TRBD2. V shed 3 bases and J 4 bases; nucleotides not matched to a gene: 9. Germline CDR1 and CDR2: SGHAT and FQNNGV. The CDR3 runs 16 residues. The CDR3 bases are TGTGCCAGCAGCTTGGCAAGGGAGGGCCCTTACAATGAGCAGTTCTTC. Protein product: CASSLAREGPYNEQFF.

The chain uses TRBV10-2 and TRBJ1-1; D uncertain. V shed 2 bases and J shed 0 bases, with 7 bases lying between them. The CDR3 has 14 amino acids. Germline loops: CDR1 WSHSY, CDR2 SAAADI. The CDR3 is CASSEPELNTEAFF. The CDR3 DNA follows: TGCGCCAGCAGTGAGCCGGAGTTGAACACTGAAGCTTTCTTT.

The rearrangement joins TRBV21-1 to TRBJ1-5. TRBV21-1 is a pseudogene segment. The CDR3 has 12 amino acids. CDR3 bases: TGTGCCAGCAACAAAGGGGTTCAGCCCCAGCATTTT. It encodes CASNKGVQPQHF.

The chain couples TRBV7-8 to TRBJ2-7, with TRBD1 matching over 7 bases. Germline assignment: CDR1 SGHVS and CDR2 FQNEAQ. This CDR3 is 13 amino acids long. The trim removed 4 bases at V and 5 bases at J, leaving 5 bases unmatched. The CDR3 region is CASSYTGVNEQYF. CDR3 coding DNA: TGTGCCAGCAGCTATACAGGGGTGAACGAGCAGTACTTC.

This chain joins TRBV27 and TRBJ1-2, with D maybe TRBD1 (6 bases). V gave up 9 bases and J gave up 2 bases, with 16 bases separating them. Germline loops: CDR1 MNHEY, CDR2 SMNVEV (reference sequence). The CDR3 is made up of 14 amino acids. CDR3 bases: TGTGCCAGTCTCCCACAGGGAGGGAACTATGGCTACACCTTC. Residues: CASLPQGGNYGYTF.

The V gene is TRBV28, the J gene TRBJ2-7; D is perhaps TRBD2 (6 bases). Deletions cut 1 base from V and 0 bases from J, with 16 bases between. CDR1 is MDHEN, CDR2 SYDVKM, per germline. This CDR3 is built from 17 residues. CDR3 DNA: TGTGCCAGCAGTTTATTAAGTAGCGGACTGTACTCCTACGAGCAGTACTTC. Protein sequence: CASSLLSSGLYSYEQYF.

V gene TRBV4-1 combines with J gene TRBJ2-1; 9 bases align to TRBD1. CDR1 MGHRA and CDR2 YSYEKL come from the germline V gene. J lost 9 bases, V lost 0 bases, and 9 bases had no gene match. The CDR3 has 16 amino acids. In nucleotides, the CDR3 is TGCGCCAGCAGCCAAGATGGGACTGGGACAGGGATTGAGCAGTTCTTC. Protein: CASSQDGTGTGIEQFF.

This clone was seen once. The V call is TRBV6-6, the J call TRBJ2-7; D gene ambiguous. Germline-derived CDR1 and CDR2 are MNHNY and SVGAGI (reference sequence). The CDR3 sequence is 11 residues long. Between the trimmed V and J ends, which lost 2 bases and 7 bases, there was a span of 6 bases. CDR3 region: CASSYAREQYF. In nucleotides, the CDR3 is TGTGCCAGCAGTTACGCTCGGGAGCAGTACTTC.

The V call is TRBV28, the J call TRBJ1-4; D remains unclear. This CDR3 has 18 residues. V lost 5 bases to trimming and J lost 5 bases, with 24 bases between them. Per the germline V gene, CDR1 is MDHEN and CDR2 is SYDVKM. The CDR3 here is CASSPHYQTLSGNEKLFF. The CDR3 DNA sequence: TGTGCCAGCAGTCCTCACTACCAGACCCTTTCGGGAAATGAAAAACTGTTTTTT.

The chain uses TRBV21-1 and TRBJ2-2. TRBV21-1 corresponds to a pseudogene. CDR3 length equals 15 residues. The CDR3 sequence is CASSLRDPLTGELFF. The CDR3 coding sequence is TGTGCCAGCAGCCTCCGGGACCCCCTCACCGGGGAGCTGTTTTTT.